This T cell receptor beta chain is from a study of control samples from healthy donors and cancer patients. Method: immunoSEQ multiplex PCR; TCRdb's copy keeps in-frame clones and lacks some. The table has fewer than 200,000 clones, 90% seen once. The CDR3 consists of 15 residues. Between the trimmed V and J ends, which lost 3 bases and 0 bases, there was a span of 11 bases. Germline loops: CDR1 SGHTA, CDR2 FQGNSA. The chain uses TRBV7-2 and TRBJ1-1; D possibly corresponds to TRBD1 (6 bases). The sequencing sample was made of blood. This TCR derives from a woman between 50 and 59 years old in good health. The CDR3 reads CASSFQDSMNTEAFF. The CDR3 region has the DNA TGTGCCAGCAGCTTCCAGGACAGCATGAACACTGAAGCTTTCTTT.